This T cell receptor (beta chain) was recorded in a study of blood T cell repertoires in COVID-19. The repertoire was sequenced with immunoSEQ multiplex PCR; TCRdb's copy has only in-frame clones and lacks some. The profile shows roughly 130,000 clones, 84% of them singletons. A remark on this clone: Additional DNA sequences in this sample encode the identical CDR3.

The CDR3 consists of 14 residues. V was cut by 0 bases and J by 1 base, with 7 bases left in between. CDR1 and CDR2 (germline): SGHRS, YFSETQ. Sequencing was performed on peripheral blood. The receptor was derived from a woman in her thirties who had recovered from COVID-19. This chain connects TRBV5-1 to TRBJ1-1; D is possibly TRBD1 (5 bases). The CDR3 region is CASSLGTGNTEAFF. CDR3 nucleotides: TGCGCCAGCAGCTTGGGCACAGGGAACACTGAAGCTTTCTTT.